This is a list of T cell receptor beta chains from one sample in a study of control samples from healthy donors and cancer patients. Assay: immunoSEQ multiplex PCR; the TCRdb copy retains only in-frame clones and omits some. The sample holds approximately 130,000 clones, roughly 87% seen once. What was sequenced was blood. These receptors were taken from a man aged 40-50 years in good health. CDR3s include the opening cysteine and the closing phenylalanine or tryptophan. A D gene is named only where the DNA matches it firmly. The size field is filled for only some rows; it gives once, few, many or a size class.

>TRBJ2-3|-|TRBV5-5|-
CASSLASTDTQYF
TGTGCCAGCAGCTTGGCGAGCACAGATACGCAGTATTTT
>TRBJ1-2|TRBD1|TRBV19|-
CASSIALGQGLNYGYTF
TGTGCCAGTAGTATAGCCCTAGGACAGGGCCTGAACTATGGCTACACCTTC
>TRBJ1-1|-|TRBV29-1|-
CSVGGHEEGTEAFF
TGCAGCGTTGGTGGTCACGAGGAGGGGACTGAAGCTTTCTTT
>TRBJ2-2|TRBD2|TRBV11-3|-
CASSSGGANTGELFF
TGTGCCAGCAGCTCCGGGGGGGCCAACACCGGGGAGCTGTTTTTT
>TRBJ1-3|TRBD1|TRBV18|-
CASSPQGTGGRSSGNTIYF
TGTGCCAGCTCACCACAAGGGACAGGGGGCCGGAGCTCTGGAAACACCATATATTTT
>TRBJ1-3|-|TRBV10-3|-
CAISEEASPSSGNTIYF
TGTGCCATCAGTGAAGAGGCCTCACCTAGCTCTGGAAACACCATATATTTT
>TRBJ2-6|TRBD1|TRBV10-1|-
CASSESTGGSGANVLTF
TGCGCCAGCAGTGAGTCGACAGGGGGCTCTGGGGCCAACGTCCTGACTTTC
>TRBJ2-7|TRBD2|TRBV9|once
CASSDEERGGSYEQYF
TGTGCCAGCAGCGACGAGGAGCGGGGGGGATCCTACGAGCAGTACTTC
>TRBJ1-3|TRBD1|TRBV9|-
CASSPPGQGKGNTIYF
TGTGCCAGCAGCCCCCCCGGACAGGGCAAAGGAAACACCATATATTTT
>TRBJ1-4|-|TRBV12-5|-
CASGLRRSEKLFF
TGTGCTAGTGGTTTGAGGCGGTCGGAAAAACTGTTTTTT
>TRBJ1-5|-|TRBV15|-
CATSRGSHNQPQHF
TGTGCCACCAGCAGAGGAAGCCACAATCAGCCCCAGCATTTT
>TRBJ1-6|-|TRBV2|once
CASSPLTGPNSPLHF
TGTGCCAGCAGTCCTTTGACAGGTCCTAATTCACCCCTCCACTTT
>TRBJ1-4|-|TRBV11-2|once
CASSLFRGRPNEKLFF
TGTGCCAGCAGCTTATTTCGGGGGCGTCCTAATGAAAAACTGTTTTTT
>TRBJ2-1|-|TRBV25-1|-
CASNRGGEQFF
TGTGCCAGCAATAGAGGAGGCGAGCAGTTCTTC
>TRBJ2-2|-|TRBV4-1|-
CASSHGSTAGELFF
TGCGCCAGCAGCCATGGAAGCACGGCCGGGGAGCTGTTTTTT
>TRBJ2-7|-|TRBV4-1|-
CASSQVGLGIYPYEQYF
TGCGCCAGCAGCCAAGTCGGACTTGGGATCTACCCCTACGAGCAGTACTTC
>TRBJ2-5|TRBD2|TRBV10-1|-
CASSDSGLVLETQYF
TGCGCCAGCAGTGACTCGGGACTAGTCCTGGAGACCCAGTACTTC
>TRBJ2-7|TRBD2|TRBV19|-
CASANSGGRHEQYF
TGTGCCAGTGCAAATAGCGGGGGCCGCCACGAGCAGTACTTC
>TRBJ1-6|-|TRBV30|few
CAWSVLGGAWGSLHF
TGTGCCTGGAGTGTACTGGGGGGAGCCTGGGGGTCCCTCCACTTT
>TRBJ1-5|-|TRBV7-8|-
CASSLSGNGNQPQHF
TGTGCCAGCAGCTTATCCGGGAACGGCAATCAGCCCCAGCATTTT
>TRBJ1-2|-|TRBV4-3|-
CASSPSSLSSFYGYTF
TGCGCCAGCAGCCCCTCGTCTCTGTCCAGCTTCTATGGCTACACCTTC
>TRBJ2-6|-|TRBV14|-
CASSHLGGNSGANVLTF
TGTGCCAGCAGCCACCTAGGAGGGAACTCTGGGGCCAACGTCCTGACTTTC
>TRBJ1-1|TRBD1|TRBV7-9|few
CASSWGQLNTEAFF
TGTGCCAGCAGCTGGGGACAGTTGAACACTGAAGCTTTCTTT
>TRBJ2-7|TRBD2|TRBV4-1|-
CASSQEVRGGTYEQYF
TGCGCCAGCAGCCAAGAAGTACGGGGGGGGACCTACGAGCAGTACTTC
>TRBJ1-4|-|TRBV18|-
CASSSGTPNEKLFF
TGTGCCAGCTCATCCGGGACACCGAATGAAAAACTGTTTTTT
>TRBJ1-5|-|TRBV2|few
CASSERVRQPQHF
TGTGCCAGCAGTGAGAGGGTTCGCCAGCCCCAGCATTTT
>TRBJ1-6|-|TRBV9|-
CASSVEQSSPLHF
TGTGCCAGCAGCGTAGAGCAGAGTTCACCCCTCCACTTT
>TRBJ2-7|TRBD2|TRBV18|few
CASSPGAGGALGYEQYF
TGTGCCAGCTCCCCGGGAGCGGGGGGCGCACTTGGGTACGAGCAGTACTTC
>TRBJ1-2|-|TRBV18|-
CASSPRSADGYGYTF
TGTGCCAGCTCACCACGCTCGGCAGACGGATATGGCTACACCTTC
>TRBJ1-1|-|TRBV7-9|-
CASSFFEGTEAFF
TGTGCCAGCAGCTTTTTTGAAGGCACTGAAGCTTTCTTT
>TRBJ2-3|-|TRBV9|-
CASSGRHGTDTQYF
TGTGCCAGCAGCGGCCGACACGGCACAGATACGCAGTATTTT
>TRBJ1-1|-|TRBV11-3|once
CASSPSGRPKMNTEAFF
TGTGCCAGCAGCCCATCAGGACGGCCGAAAATGAACACTGAAGCTTTCTTT
>TRBJ1-1|-|TRBV4-1|-
CASSHLGLEAFF
TGCGCCAGCAGCCACCTTGGGTTAGAAGCTTTCTTT
>TRBJ2-7|-|TRBV7-2|-
CASGLYEQYF
TGTGCCAGCGGACTCTACGAGCAGTACTTC
>TRBJ2-5|-|TRBV7-9|-
CASSLVLRVFEQETQYF
TGTGCCAGCAGCTTAGTCTTGCGGGTGTTCGAACAAGAGACCCAGTACTTC
>TRBJ2-7|-|TRBV6-2/TRBV6-3|-
CASSLNGEQYF
TGTGCCAGCAGTTTAAACGGTGAGCAGTACTTC
>TRBJ1-3|-|TRBV7-9|-
CASSLDPEPGNTIYF
TGTGCCAGCAGCCTCGACCCAGAGCCTGGAAACACCATATATTTT
>TRBJ2-2|-|TRBV6-6|-
CASSSDPTGTGELFF
TGTGCCAGCAGTTCCGACCCTACTGGGACCGGGGAGCTGTTTTTT
>TRBJ1-5|-|TRBV11-3|-
CASSFSGSNQPQHF
TGTGCCAGCAGCTTTAGCGGTAGCAATCAGCCCCAGCATTTT
>TRBJ2-5|-|TRBV5-8|-
CASSFKGDAQETQYF
TGTGCCAGCAGCTTTAAAGGGGATGCTCAAGAGACCCAGTACTTC
>TRBJ1-2|-|TRBV7-2|-
CASSAGGYGYTF
TGTGCCAGCAGCGCCGGGGGTTATGGCTACACCTTC
>TRBJ2-3|-|TRBV12-3/TRBV12-4|-
CASTRDGTQYF
TGTGCCAGCACCCGAGATGGTACGCAGTATTTT
>TRBJ1-1|-|TRBV7-2|-
CASSPTRGGQTEAFF
TGTGCCAGCAGCCCGACAAGGGGGGGGCAGACTGAAGCTTTCTTT
>TRBJ2-7|TRBD1|TRBV6-5|-
CASRKGQVRSYEQYF
TGTGCCAGCAGGAAGGGACAGGTCCGCTCCTACGAGCAGTACTTC
>TRBJ2-1|TRBD1|TRBV7-2|-
CASKNTGANEQFF
TGTGCCAGCAAGAACACAGGGGCCAATGAGCAGTTCTTC
>TRBJ1-2|-|TRBV20-1|-
CSALGRGYTF
TGCAGTGCCCTGGGGCGCGGCTACACCTTC
>TRBJ2-2|TRBD2|TRBV6-4|-
CASRTSGNTGELFF
TGTGCCAGTCGGACTAGCGGAAACACCGGGGAGCTGTTTTTT
>TRBJ2-7|-|TRBV7-2|large
CASSLAGQGTYEQYF
TGTGCCAGCAGCTTAGCGGGCCAGGGGACCTACGAGCAGTACTTC
>TRBJ1-1|-|TRBV5-4|few
CASSLSSGPGTEAFF
TGTGCCAGCAGCTTGAGTTCAGGTCCGGGGACTGAAGCTTTCTTT
>TRBJ2-3|TRBD2|TRBV10-3|few
CAIGTSGGDTQYF
TGTGCCATCGGGACTAGCGGGGGGGATACGCAGTATTTT
>TRBJ1-2|TRBD1|TRBV10-1|-
CASSPGQGDYGYTF
TGCGCCAGCAGCCCGGGACAGGGGGACTATGGCTACACCTTC
>TRBJ2-5|TRBD1|TRBV29-1|-
CSVEEQGAAKAQYF
TGCAGCGTTGAGGAACAGGGGGCTGCTAAGGCCCAGTACTTC
>TRBJ2-7|TRBD2|TRBV7-2|-
CASSPSRGGFHEQYF
TGTGCCAGCAGCCCCTCGCGGGGGGGCTTTCACGAGCAGTACTTC
>TRBJ1-4|TRBD1|TRBV7-2|-
CASSSRGGQGGEKLFF
TGTGCCAGCAGTTCCCGTGGCGGACAGGGGGGTGAAAAACTGTTTTTT